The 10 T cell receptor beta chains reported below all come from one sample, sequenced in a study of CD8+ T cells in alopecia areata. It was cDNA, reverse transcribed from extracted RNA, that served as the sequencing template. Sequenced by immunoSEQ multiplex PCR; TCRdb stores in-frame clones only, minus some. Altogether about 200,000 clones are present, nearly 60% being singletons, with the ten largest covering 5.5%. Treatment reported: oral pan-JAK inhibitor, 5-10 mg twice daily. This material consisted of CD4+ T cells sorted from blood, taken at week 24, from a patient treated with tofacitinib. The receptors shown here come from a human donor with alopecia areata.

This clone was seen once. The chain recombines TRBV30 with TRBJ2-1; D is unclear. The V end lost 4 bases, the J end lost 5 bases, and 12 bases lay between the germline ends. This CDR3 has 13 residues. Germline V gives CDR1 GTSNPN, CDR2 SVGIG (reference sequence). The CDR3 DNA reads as TGTGCCTGGACCGGCGACGGCAACAATGAGCAGTTCTTC. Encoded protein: CAWTGDGNNEQFF.

The CDR3 sequence: CASSSRAQGGGTDTQYF. The CDR3 region has the DNA TGCGCCAGCAGCTCTCGAGCACAGGGGGGGGGCACAGATACGCAGTATTTT. The chain employs TRBV4-3 and TRBJ2-3; the D gene is possibly TRBD1 (8 bases). The germline gives CDR1 LGHNA, CDR2 YSLEER. The CDR3 runs 17 residues. Deletions cut 5 bases from V and 1 base from J, with 19 bases between.

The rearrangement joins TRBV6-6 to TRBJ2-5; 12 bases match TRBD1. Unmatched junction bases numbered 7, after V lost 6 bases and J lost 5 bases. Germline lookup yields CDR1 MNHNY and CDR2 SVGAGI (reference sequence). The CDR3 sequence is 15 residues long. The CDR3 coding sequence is TGTGCCAGCAGCTCCCGGGACAGGGGGCTTGAGACCCAGTACTTC. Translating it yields CASSSRDRGLETQYF.

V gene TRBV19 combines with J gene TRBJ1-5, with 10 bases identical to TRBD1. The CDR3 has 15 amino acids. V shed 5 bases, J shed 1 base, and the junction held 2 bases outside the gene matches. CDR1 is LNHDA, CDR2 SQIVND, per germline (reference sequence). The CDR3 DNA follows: TGTGCCAGTAGTGACAGGGGGCAGAGCAATCAGCCCCAGCATTTT. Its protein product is CASSDRGQSNQPQHF.

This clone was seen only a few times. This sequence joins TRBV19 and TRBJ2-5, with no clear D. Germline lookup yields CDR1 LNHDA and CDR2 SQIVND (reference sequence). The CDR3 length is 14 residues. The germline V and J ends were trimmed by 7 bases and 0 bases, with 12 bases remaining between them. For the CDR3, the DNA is TGTGCCAGTACCTCCACCCAGGACCAAGAGACCCAGTACTTC. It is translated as CASTSTQDQETQYF.

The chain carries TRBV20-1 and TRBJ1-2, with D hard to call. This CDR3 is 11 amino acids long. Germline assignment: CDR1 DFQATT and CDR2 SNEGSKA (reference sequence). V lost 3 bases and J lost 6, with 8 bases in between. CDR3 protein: CSASVGNGYTF. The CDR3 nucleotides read TGCAGTGCTAGCGTAGGGAATGGCTACACCTTC.

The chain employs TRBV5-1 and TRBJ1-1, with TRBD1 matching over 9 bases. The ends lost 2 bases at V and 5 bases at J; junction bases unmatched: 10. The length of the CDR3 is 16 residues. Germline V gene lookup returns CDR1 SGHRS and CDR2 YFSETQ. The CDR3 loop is CASSLLKPGTGTEAFF. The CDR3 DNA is TGCGCCAGCAGCTTATTGAAACCCGGGACAGGGACTGAAGCTTTCTTT.

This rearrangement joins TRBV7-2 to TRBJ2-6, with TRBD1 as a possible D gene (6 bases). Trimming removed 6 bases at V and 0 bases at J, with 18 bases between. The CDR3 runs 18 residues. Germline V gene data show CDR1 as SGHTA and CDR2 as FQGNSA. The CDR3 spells CASSPQGRALSGANVLTF. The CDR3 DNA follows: TGTGCCAGCAGTCCTCAGGGGCGGGCACTCTCTGGGGCCAACGTCCTGACTTTC.

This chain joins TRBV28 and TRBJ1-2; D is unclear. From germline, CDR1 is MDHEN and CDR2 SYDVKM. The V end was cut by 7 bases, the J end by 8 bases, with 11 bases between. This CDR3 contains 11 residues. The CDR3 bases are TGTGCCAGCACCAATCTTGGGGGCTACACCTTC. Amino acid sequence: CASTNLGGYTF.

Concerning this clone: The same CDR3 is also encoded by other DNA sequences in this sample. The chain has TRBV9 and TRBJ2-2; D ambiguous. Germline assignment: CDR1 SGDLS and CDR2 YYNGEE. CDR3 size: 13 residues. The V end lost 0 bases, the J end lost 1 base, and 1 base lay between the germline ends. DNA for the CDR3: TGTGCCAGCAGCGTAGGGAACACCGGGGAGCTGTTTTTT. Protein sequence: CASSVGNTGELFF.